The sequence of this TCR beta chain was determined in a study of beta chain features in type 1 diabetes. Regarding the study as a whole: Compared with healthy donors, patients appeared to share more similar naive, central memory and regulatory TCRB repertoires.

This CDR3 is built from 14 residues. Germline CDR1 SGHTA, CDR2 FQGNSA. Trimming cost V 6 bases and J 3 bases, with 14 bases left between them. Details on this clone: Its specificity is not known.

TCRB transcripts that were expressed got sequenced, as all of the isolated RNA had been reverse transcribed. Assay used: immunoSEQ multiplex PCR; TCRdb lists only in-frame clones, some missing. The sample consists of around 430,000 clones, 30% of them appearing once. The chain recombines TRBV7-2 with TRBJ2-5, with D perhaps matching TRBD1 or TRBD2 (5 bases each). The source is a man between 18 and 35 years old in good health. The sequenced material came from naive CD4+ T cells from blood. The CDR3 loop is CASSHPGRKETQYF. Here the CDR3 DNA reads TGTGCCAGCAGTCATCCGGGACGGAAAGAGACCCAGTACTTC. Supplemented by reference TRBV7-2 and TRBJ2-5, the full variable domain reads GAGVSQSPSNKVTEKGKDVELRCDPISGHTALYWYRQSLGQGLEFLIYFQGNSAPDKSGLPSDRFSAERTGGSVSTLTIQRTQQEDSAVYLCASSHPGRKETQYFGPGTRLLVL.